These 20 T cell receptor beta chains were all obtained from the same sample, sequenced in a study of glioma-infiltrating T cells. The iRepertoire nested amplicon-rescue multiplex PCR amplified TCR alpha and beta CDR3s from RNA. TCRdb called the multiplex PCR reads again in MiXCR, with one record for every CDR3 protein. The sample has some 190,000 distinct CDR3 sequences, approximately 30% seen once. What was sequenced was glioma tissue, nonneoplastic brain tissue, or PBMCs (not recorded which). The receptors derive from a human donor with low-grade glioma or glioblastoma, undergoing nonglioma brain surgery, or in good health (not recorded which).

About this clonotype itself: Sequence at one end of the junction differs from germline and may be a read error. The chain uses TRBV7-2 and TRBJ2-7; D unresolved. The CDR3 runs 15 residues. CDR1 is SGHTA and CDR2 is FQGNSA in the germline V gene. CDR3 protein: CASSSPVTFPYEHYF. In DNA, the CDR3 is TGTGCCAGCAGCTCCCCCGTGACATTTCCCTACGAGCACTACTTC.

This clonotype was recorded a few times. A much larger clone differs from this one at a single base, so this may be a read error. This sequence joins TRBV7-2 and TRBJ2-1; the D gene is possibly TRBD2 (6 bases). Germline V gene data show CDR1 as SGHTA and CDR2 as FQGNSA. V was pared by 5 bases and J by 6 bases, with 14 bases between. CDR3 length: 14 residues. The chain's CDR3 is CASSAVEGGNEQFF. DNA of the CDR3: TGTGCCAGCAGCGCTGTGGAGGGCGGCAATGAGCAGTTCTTC.

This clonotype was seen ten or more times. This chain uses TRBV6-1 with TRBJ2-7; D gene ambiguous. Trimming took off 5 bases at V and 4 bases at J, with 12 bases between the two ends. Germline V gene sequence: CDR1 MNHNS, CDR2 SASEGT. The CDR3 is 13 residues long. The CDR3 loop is CASSNRNKYEQYF. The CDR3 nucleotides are TGTGCCAGCAGTAACAGAAATAAATACGAGCAGTACTTC.

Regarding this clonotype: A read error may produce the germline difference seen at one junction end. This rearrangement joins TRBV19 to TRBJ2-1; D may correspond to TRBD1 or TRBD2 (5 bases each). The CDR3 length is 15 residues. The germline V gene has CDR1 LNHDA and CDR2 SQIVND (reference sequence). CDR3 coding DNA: TGTGCCAGTAGTATGGGGCAGGTTGACTACAATGAGCAGTCCTTC. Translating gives CASSMGQVDYNEQSF. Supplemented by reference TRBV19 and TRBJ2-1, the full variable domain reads DGGITQSPKYLFRKEGQNVTLSCEQNLNHDAMYWYRQDPGQGLRLIYYSQIVNDFQKGDIAEGYSVSREKKESFPLTVTSAQKNPTAFYLCASSMGQVDYNEQSFGPGTRLTVL.

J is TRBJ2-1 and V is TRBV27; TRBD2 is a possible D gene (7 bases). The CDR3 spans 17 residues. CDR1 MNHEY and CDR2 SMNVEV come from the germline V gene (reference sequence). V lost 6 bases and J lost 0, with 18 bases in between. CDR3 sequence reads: CASRHSAGASSYNEQFF. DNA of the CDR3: TGTGCCAGCAGGCATTCGGCGGGGGCAAGCTCCTACAATGAGCAGTTCTTC.

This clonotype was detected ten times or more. Written as DNA, the CDR3 is TGTGCCAGCAGTCCGCCGAGGACAGCTTCGAACACCGGGGAGCTGTTTTTT. It translates to CASSPPRTASNTGELFF. This chain links TRBV27 with TRBJ2-2, with D maybe TRBD1 (6 bases). CDR1 MNHEY and CDR2 SMNVEV come from the germline V gene (reference sequence). Deletions cut 5 bases from V and 0 bases from J, with 16 bases between. The CDR3 is 17 amino acids.

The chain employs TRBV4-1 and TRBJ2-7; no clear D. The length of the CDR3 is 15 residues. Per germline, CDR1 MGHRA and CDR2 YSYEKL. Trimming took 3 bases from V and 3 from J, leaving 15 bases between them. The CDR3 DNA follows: TGCGCCAGCAGCCACCCCGGCCAGGCCATCTACGAGCAGTACTTC. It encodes CASSHPGQAIYEQYF.

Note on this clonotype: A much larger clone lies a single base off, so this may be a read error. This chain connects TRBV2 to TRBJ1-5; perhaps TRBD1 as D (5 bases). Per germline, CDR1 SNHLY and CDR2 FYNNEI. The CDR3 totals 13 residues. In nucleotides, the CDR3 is TGTGCAGGGAGGGAGGGGTCCAATCAGCCCCAGCATTTT. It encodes CAGREGSNQPQHF.

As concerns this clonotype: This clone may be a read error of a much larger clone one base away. CDR3 loop: CAGSFSLRTSVYEQYF. The CDR3 DNA sequence: TGCGCCGGCAGCTTTAGCTTGCGGACCTCGGTCTACGAGCAGTACTTC. This chain uses TRBV4-1 with TRBJ2-7; D uncertain. From germline, CDR1 is MGHRA and CDR2 YSYEKL. This CDR3 has 16 amino acids.

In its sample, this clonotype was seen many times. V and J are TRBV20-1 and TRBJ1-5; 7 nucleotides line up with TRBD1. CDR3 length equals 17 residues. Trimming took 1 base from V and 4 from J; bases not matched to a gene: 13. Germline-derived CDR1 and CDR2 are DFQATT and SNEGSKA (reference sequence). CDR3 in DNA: TGCAGTGCTAGAGCTTCGGACCGACAGGGAATAAATCAGCCCCAGCATTTT. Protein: CSARASDRQGINQPQHF.

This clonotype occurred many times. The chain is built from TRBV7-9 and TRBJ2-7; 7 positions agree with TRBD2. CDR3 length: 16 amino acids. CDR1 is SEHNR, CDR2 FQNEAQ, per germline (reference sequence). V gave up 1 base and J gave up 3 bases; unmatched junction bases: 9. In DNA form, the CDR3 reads TGTGCCAGCAGCTTAGTGGGCGGGAGAAGTAGCTACGAGCAGTACTTC. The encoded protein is CASSLVGGRSSYEQYF.

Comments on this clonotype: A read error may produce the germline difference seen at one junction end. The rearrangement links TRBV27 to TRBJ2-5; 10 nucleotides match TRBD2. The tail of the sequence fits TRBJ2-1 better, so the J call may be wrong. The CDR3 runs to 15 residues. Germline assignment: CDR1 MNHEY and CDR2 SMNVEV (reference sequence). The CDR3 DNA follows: TGTGTCAGCACGGAGTCTAGCGGGAGCGGTAATGGGCAGTTCTTC. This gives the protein CVSTESSGSGNGQFF.

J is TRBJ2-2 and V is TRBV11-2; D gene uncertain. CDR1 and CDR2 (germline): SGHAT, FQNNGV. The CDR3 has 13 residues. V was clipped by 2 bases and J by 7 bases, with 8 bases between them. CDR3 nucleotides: TGTGCCAGCAGCTTAATACGGAACGGGGAGCTGTTTTTT. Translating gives CASSLIRNGELFF.

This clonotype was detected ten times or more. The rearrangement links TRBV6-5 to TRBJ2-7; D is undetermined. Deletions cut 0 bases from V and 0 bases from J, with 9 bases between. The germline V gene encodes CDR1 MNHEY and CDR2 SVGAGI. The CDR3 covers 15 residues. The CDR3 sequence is CASSYSGTSSYEQYF. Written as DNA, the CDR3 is TGTGCCAGCAGTTACTCGGGCACGAGCTCCTACGAGCAGTACTTC.

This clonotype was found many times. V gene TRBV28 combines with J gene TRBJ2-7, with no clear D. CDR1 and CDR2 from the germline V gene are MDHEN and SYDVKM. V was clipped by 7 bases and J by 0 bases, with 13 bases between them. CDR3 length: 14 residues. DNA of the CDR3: TGTGCCAGCAACCGCCCCGGTAACTCCTACGAGCAGTACTTC. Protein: CASNRPGNSYEQYF. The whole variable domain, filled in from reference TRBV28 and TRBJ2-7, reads DVKVTQSSRYLVKRTGEKVFLECVQDMDHENMFWYRQDPGLGLRLIYFSYDVKMKEKGDIPEGYSVSREKKERFSLILESASTNQTSMYLCASNRPGNSYEQYFGPGTRLTVT.

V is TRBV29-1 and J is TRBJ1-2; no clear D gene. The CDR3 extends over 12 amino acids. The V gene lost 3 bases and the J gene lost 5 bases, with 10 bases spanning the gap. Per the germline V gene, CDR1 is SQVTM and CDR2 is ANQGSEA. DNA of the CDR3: TGCAGCGTTGAGCCTGAACTGTATGGCTACACCTTC. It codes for CSVEPELYGYTF.

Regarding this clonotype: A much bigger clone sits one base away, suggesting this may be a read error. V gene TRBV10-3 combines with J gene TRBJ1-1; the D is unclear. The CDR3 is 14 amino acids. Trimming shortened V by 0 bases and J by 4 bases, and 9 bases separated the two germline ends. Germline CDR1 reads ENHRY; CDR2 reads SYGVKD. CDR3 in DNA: TGTGCCATCAGTGAGTCGAACAGTTTCACTGAAGCTTTCTTT. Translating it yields CAISESNSFTEAFF.

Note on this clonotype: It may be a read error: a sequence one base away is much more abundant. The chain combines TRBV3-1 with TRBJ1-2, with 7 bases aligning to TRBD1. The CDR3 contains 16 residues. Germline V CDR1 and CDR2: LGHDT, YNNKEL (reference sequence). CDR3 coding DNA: TGTGCCAGCATCCAACAGGACAGGATTTTTAGGGGAGGCTACACCTTC. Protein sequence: CASIQQDRIFRGGYTF.

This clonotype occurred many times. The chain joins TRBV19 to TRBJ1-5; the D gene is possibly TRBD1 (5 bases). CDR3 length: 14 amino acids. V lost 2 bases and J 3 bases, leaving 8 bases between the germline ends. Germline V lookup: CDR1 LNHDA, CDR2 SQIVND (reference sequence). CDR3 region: CASSITGDNQPQHF. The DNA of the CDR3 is TGTGCCAGTAGTATAACAGGAGACAATCAGCCCCAGCATTTT.

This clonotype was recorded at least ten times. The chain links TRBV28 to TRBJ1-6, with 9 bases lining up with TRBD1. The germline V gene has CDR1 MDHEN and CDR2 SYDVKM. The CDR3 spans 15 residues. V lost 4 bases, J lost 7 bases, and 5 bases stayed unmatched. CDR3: CASSSGQGWNSPLHF. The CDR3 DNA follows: TGTGCCAGCAGTTCGGGACAGGGTTGGAATTCACCCCTCCACTTT.